Each of the 9 T cell receptor beta chains below was sequenced from the same sample in a study of OX40 agonist ivuxolimab in advanced cancers. The table came from immunoSEQ multiplex PCR; TCRdb's copy has only in-frame clones and leaves some out. The table has over 9,500 clones, over 65% seen once. The sample was CD4+ or CD8+ T cells sorted from blood, taken in a trial of the OX40 agonist ivuxolimab. These receptors originate from an adult with an advanced solid tumor such as melanoma, head and neck, liver or kidney cancer.

This sequence joins TRBV15 and TRBJ2-3; 8 bases align to TRBD2. The trim removed 1 base at V and 2 bases at J, leaving 11 bases unmatched. The CDR3 runs 18 residues. CDR1 is LNHNV, CDR2 YYDKDF, per germline (reference sequence). The CDR3 coding sequence is TGTGCCACCAGCAGAGGAAGAATGGTAGCGGGGACCACAGATACGCAGTATTTT. Its translation: CATSRGRMVAGTTDTQYF. Full variable domain (outside the CDR3, taken from reference TRBV15 and TRBJ2-3): DAMVIQNPRYQVTQFGKPVTLSCSQTLNHNVMYWYQQKSSQAPKLLFHYYDKDFNNEADTPDNFQSRRPNTSFCFLDIRSPGLGDTAMYLCATSRGRMVAGTTDTQYFGPGTRLTVL.

This clone showed up just once. The chain has TRBV30 and TRBJ2-6; no clear D. The ends were cut back, 2 bases at V and 0 bases at J, with 5 bases in the middle. CDR3 length: 14 residues. Germline CDR1 GTSNPN, CDR2 SVGIG (reference sequence). CDR3 in DNA: TGTGCCTGGAGTACAAGCTCTGGGGCCAACGTCCTGACTTTC. It codes for CAWSTSSGANVLTF. Full variable domain (outside the CDR3, taken from reference TRBV30 and TRBJ2-6): SQTIHQWPATLVQPVGSPLSLECTVEGTSNPNLYWYRQAAGRGLQLLFYSVGIGQISSEVPQNLSASRPQDRQFILSSKKLLLSDSGFYLCAWSTSSGANVLTFGAGSRLTVL.

The J gene is TRBJ2-3, the V gene TRBV7-9; perhaps D is TRBD1 or TRBD2 (6 bases each). From germline, CDR1 is SEHNR and CDR2 FQNEAQ (reference sequence). This CDR3 has 16 amino acids. V was clipped by 4 bases and J by 0 bases, with 14 bases between them. CDR3 nucleotides: TGTGCCAGCAGCTCCAAAAGGGGGGAGAGCACAGATACGCAGTATTTT. Encoded protein: CASSSKRGESTDTQYF.

This chain links TRBV7-2 with TRBJ1-6; D ambiguous. V lost 6 bases to trimming and J lost 11 bases, with 8 bases between them. Germline V lookup: CDR1 SGHTA, CDR2 FQGNSA. This CDR3 contains 11 residues. The CDR3 is CASSSGAPLHF. The CDR3 coding sequence is TGTGCCAGCAGTTCGGGCGCACCCCTCCACTTT.

In its sample, this clone was seen a few times. The rearrangement joins TRBV7-9 to TRBJ2-2; maybe TRBD2 (6 bases). Trimming shortened V by 5 bases and J by 0 bases, and 13 bases separated the two germline ends. The CDR3 covers 16 residues. CDR1 and CDR2 from the germline V gene are SEHNR and FQNEAQ (reference sequence). The DNA of the CDR3 is TGTGCCAGCAGCACCTTAGGAGGGGCGAACACCGGGGAGCTGTTTTTT. Residues: CASSTLGGANTGELFF.

V usage is TRBV5-6 and J usage is TRBJ2-3; the D is unclear. Germline-derived CDR1 and CDR2 are SGHDT and YYEEEE. The CDR3 contains 15 residues. The V end was cut by 2 bases, the J end by 6 bases, with 16 bases between. CDR3 amino acids: CASSFMRPTRDTQYF. CDR3 nucleotide sequence: TGTGCCAGCAGCTTTATGCGGCCGACCAGGGATACGCAGTATTTT.

V is TRBV7-9 and J is TRBJ2-2; perhaps TRBD2 as D (6 bases). From germline, CDR1 is SEHNR and CDR2 FQNEAQ (reference sequence). V was shortened by 5 bases and J by 0 bases, with 13 bases between the two germline ends. This CDR3 spans 16 amino acids. This CDR3 reads CASSRGRDTNTGELFF. As DNA, the CDR3 is TGTGCCAGCAGCCGAGGGCGGGATACGAACACCGGGGAGCTGTTTTTT. Full variable domain (missing parts from reference TRBV7-9 and TRBJ2-2): DTGVSQNPRHKITKRGQNVTFRCDPISEHNRLYWYRQTLGQGPEFLTYFQNEAQLEKSRLLSDRFSAERPKGSFSTLEIQRTEQGDSAMYLCASSRGRDTNTGELFFGEGSRLTVL.

This clone has only one observation. The rearrangement uses TRBV27 and TRBJ1-5; D gene unclear. With 3 bases removed from V and 3 bases from J, the gap between germline ends came to 6 bases. This CDR3 is 13 amino acids long. The germline gives CDR1 MNHEY, CDR2 SMNVEV (reference sequence). CDR3 DNA sequence: TGTGCCAGCAGTTTTAGGGACAATCAGCCCCAGCATTTT. This translates into CASSFRDNQPQHF.

This chain connects TRBV11-2 to TRBJ2-2; either TRBD1 or TRBD2 may supply D (5 bases each). Trimming removed 3 bases from V and 6 bases from J, with 14 bases in between. CDR1 and CDR2 (germline): SGHAT, FQNNGV. The CDR3 has 15 residues. The CDR3 protein is CASSFIGDGAGELFF. The CDR3 region has the DNA TGTGCCAGCAGCTTCATAGGGGACGGAGCCGGGGAGCTGTTTTTT.